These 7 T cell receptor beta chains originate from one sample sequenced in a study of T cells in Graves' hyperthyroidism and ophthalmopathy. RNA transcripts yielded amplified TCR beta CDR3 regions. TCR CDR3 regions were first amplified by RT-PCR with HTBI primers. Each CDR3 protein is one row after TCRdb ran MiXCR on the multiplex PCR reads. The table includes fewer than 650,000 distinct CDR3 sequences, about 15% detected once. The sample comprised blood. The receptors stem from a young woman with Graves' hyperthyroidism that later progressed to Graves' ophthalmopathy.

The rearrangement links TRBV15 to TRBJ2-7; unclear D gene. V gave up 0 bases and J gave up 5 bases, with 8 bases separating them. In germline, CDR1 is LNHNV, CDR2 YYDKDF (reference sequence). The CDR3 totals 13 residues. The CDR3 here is CATSRDRRDEQYF. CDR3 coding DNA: TGTGCCACCAGCAGAGATCGGAGAGACGAGCAGTACTTC.

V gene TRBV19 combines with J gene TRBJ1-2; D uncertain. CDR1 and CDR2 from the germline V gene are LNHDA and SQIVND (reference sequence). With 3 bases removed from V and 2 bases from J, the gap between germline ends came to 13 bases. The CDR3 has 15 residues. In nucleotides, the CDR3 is TGTGCCAGTAGTATGGCGCGGTTCCTCAACTATGGCTACACCTTC. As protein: CASSMARFLNYGYTF.

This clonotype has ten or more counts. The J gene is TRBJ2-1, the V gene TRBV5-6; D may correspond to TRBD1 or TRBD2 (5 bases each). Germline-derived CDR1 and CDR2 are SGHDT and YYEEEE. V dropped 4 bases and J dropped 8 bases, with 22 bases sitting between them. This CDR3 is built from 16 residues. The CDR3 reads CASSPTRDQDLHEQFF. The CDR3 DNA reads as TGTGCCAGCAGCCCTACCCGGGACCAGGACCTGCATGAGCAGTTCTTC.

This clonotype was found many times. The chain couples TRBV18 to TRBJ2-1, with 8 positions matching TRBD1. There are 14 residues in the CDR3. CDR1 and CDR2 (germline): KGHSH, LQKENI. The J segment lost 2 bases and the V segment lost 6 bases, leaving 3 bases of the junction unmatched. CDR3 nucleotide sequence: TGTGCCAGCTCCTCAGGGGGCCCCTACAATGAGCAGTTCTTC. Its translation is CASSSGGPYNEQFF.

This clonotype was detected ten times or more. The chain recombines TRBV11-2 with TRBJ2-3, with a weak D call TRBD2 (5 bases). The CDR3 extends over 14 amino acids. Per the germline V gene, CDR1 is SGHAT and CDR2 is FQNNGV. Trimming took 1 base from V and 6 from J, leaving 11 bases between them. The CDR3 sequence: CASSLGLLGDTQYF. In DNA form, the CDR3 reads TGTGCCAGCAGCTTAGGCCTACTAGGGGATACGCAGTATTTT.

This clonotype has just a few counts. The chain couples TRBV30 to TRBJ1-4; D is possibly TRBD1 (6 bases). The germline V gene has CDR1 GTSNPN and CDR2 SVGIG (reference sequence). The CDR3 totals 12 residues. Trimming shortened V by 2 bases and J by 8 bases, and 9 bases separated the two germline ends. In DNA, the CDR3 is TGTGCCTGGAGTTCAGGGGAGGAAAAACTGTTTTTT. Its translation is CAWSSGEEKLFF.

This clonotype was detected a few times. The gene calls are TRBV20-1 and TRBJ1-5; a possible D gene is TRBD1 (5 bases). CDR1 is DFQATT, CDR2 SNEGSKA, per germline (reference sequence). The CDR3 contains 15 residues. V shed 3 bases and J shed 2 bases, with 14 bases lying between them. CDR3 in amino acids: CSARVGGSGNQPQHF. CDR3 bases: TGCAGTGCTAGGGTGGGGGGTAGCGGCAATCAGCCCCAGCATTTT.